This T cell receptor beta chain was documented in a study of blood T cell repertoires in COVID-19. Profiling relied on immunoSEQ multiplex PCR, and the TCRdb table lists in-frame clones only, not all of them. Found here are some 97,000 clones, about 90% of them singletons; the top ten hold over 7%. The length of the CDR3 is 13 residues. CDR1 LNHDA and CDR2 SQIVND come from the germline V gene (reference sequence). The V gene end was trimmed by 6 bases and the J gene end by 1 base; junction bases not matched to a gene: 0. Sequenced: peripheral blood. This sequence joins TRBV19 and TRBJ2-5; 9 bases line up with TRBD2. The receptor was derived from a man between 25 and 39 years old in a cohort sampled during active COVID-19. In DNA, the CDR3 is TGTGCCAGTAGGACTAGCGGCCAAGAGACCCAGTACTTC. This codes for CASRTSGQETQYF.